This TCR beta chain was captured in a study of shared clonotypes between healthy human individuals. The CDR3 covers 12 residues. V was trimmed by 2 bases and J by 4 bases, leaving 4 bases between them. The germline V gene encodes CDR1 SEHNR and CDR2 FQNEAQ (reference sequence). To note about this clone: This sample also contains other DNA sequences that code for the same CDR3.

The study ran the assay at deep level. Per the original methods: ImmunoSEQ output held junction-only sequences without quality scores, so filtering differed. Generated by immunoSEQ multiplex PCR, the TCRdb table keeps only in-frame clones and is missing some. That table is the source of V, J and clone size, and D and trimming were worked out from the DNA. The data contain nearly 750,000 clones, around 70% of them singletons. Sequencing was done on a sample of memory CD4+ T cells sorted from blood. Subset reported: CD45RA-negative fraction. V gene TRBV7-9 combines with J gene TRBJ2-3, with D uncertain. This sequence was found in a woman in her twenties or thirties in good health. The CDR3 sequence is CASSLSSDTQYF. The DNA for the CDR3 is TGTGCCAGCAGCTTATCCTCAGATACGCAGTATTTT. The full variable domain, with the rest looked up from reference TRBV7-9 and TRBJ2-3, is DTGVSQNPRHKITKRGQNVTFRCDPISEHNRLYWYRQTLGQGPEFLTYFQNEAQLEKSRLLSDRFSAERPKGSFSTLEIQRTEQGDSAMYLCASSLSSDTQYFGPGTRLTVL.